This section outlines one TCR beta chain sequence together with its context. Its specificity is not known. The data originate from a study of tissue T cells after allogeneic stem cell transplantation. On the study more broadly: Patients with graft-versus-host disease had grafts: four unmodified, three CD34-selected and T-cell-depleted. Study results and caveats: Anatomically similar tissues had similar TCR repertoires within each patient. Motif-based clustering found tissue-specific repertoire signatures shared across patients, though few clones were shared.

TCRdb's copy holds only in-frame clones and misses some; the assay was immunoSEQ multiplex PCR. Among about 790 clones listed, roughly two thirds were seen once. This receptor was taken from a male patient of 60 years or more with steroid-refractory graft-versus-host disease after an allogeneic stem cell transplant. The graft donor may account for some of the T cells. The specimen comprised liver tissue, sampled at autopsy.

DNA for the CDR3: TGTGCCAGCAGCTGTTATGGTCCCATTTGCAAAGAAAACATTCAGTACTTC. Encoded protein: CASSCYGPICKENIQYF. The rearrangement joins TRBV3-1 (or the pseudogene TRBV3-2) to TRBJ2-4; D remains ambiguous. This CDR3 has 17 amino acids. Per germline, CDR1 LGHDT and CDR2 YNNKEL (reference sequence). Trimming left V 5 bases short and J 5 bases short, with 22 bases between.